These T cell receptor beta chains were read from a single sample in a study of blood T cell repertoires in COVID-19. Sequencing used immunoSEQ multiplex PCR; TCRdb keeps in-frame clones, though not all of them. The sample contains more than 300,000 clones, 90% of which appear only once. The sequenced sample consisted of peripheral blood. Every receptor here comes from a woman between 40 and 50 years old with COVID-19, enrolled during active disease. Both conserved end residues are part of each CDR3. The order of the fields is clone size, D gene, J gene, V gene, CDR3 DNA, CDR3 protein. A D gene is named only where the DNA matches it firmly. The size entry is marked missing in some rows and otherwise reads once, few, many or a size class.

abundance: NA
d_gene: TRBD1
j_gene: TRBJ1-5
v_gene: TRBV28
CDR3nt: TGTGCCAGCAGTTTGCCCACAGGGGGCAATCAGCCCCAGCATTTT
CDR3aa: CASSLPTGGNQPQHF

abundance: NA
d_gene: TRBD1
j_gene: TRBJ2-3
v_gene: TRBV7-2
CDR3nt: TGTGCCAGCAGCTTTGACAGGGGCACAGATACGCAGTATTTT
CDR3aa: CASSFDRGTDTQYF

abundance: NA
d_gene: TRBD1
j_gene: TRBJ1-2
v_gene: TRBV4-3
CDR3nt: TGCGCCAGCAGCCAAGGCCCAGGGGGCGCGCGCTATGGCTACACCTTC
CDR3aa: CASSQGPGGARYGYTF

abundance: once
d_gene: TRBD2
j_gene: TRBJ2-5
v_gene: TRBV4-2
CDR3nt: TGTGCCAGCAGCCAAGGGGCTAGCGGTGAGGGAGAGACCCAGTACTTC
CDR3aa: CASSQGASGEGETQYF

abundance: NA
d_gene: TRBD1
j_gene: TRBJ1-5
v_gene: TRBV27
CDR3nt: TGTGCCAGCAGTAGGGGACAGGGGCTCAATCAGCCCCAGCATTTT
CDR3aa: CASSRGQGLNQPQHF

abundance: NA
d_gene: TRBD2
j_gene: TRBJ2-7
v_gene: TRBV18
CDR3nt: TGTGCCAGCTCCAAGGGGGCTATAGGCGGGAGGGCCGGAATGGCCTACGAGCAGTACTTC
CDR3aa: CASSKGAIGGRAGMAYEQYF

abundance: NA
d_gene: NA
j_gene: TRBJ2-2
v_gene: TRBV29-1
CDR3nt: TGCAGCGTTGATCTTGACAAGAACACCGGGGAGCTGTTTTTT
CDR3aa: CSVDLDKNTGELFF

abundance: NA
d_gene: NA
j_gene: TRBJ1-1
v_gene: TRBV5-1
CDR3nt: TGCGCCAGCAGCTTGGCGACAGGTGGGGACACTGAAGCTTTCTTT
CDR3aa: CASSLATGGDTEAFF

abundance: NA
d_gene: TRBD1
j_gene: TRBJ1-2
v_gene: TRBV5-1
CDR3nt: TGCGCCAGCAGCTTGGCCTTAGGGGGCCCCTATGGCTACACCTTC
CDR3aa: CASSLALGGPYGYTF

abundance: once
d_gene: NA
j_gene: TRBJ2-3
v_gene: TRBV18
CDR3nt: TGTGCCAGCTCACTAGCTCACACAGATACGCAGTATTTT
CDR3aa: CASSLAHTDTQYF

abundance: NA
d_gene: NA
j_gene: TRBJ1-5
v_gene: TRBV4-3
CDR3nt: TGCGCCAGCAGCCAAGATTGTCGGGATCAGCCCCAGCATTTT
CDR3aa: CASSQDCRDQPQHF

abundance: NA
d_gene: TRBD2
j_gene: TRBJ2-5
v_gene: TRBV20-1
CDR3nt: TGCAGTGCTCGTGCGGGACTAGCGGGGGGACCATACCAAGAGACCCAGTACTTC
CDR3aa: CSARAGLAGGPYQETQYF

abundance: NA
d_gene: NA
j_gene: TRBJ1-2
v_gene: TRBV18
CDR3nt: TGTGCCAGCTCACCACCCCTGGGGGGCTATGGCTACACCTTC
CDR3aa: CASSPPLGGYGYTF

abundance: NA
d_gene: NA
j_gene: TRBJ1-5
v_gene: TRBV28
CDR3nt: TGTGCCAGCTGTAGGAGGAGTCAGCCCCAGCATTTT
CDR3aa: CASCRRSQPQHF

abundance: NA
d_gene: NA
j_gene: TRBJ1-5
v_gene: TRBV6-5
CDR3nt: TGTGCCAGCAGTCAGGGAAGCCAGCCCCAGCATTTT
CDR3aa: CASSQGSQPQHF

abundance: NA
d_gene: NA
j_gene: TRBJ1-2
v_gene: TRBV5-4
CDR3nt: TGTGCCAGCAGCTCCGGAGGGCAGGGCCTCTATGGCTACACCTTC
CDR3aa: CASSSGGQGLYGYTF

abundance: NA
d_gene: NA
j_gene: TRBJ2-5
v_gene: TRBV6-5
CDR3nt: TGTGCCAGCAGTTCGTCTGTTGGGGGCCGAAGAGAGACCCAGTACTTC
CDR3aa: CASSSSVGGRRETQYF

abundance: NA
d_gene: NA
j_gene: TRBJ1-4
v_gene: TRBV7-2
CDR3nt: TGTGCCAGCAGCCGCAACAGGGAGAATGAAAAACTGTTTTTT
CDR3aa: CASSRNRENEKLFF

abundance: NA
d_gene: TRBD1
j_gene: TRBJ1-1
v_gene: TRBV19
CDR3nt: TGTGCCAGTAGTATAAGGGCAGGGGGCAAAACTGAAGCTTTCTTT
CDR3aa: CASSIRAGGKTEAFF